These 12 T cell receptor beta chains were all obtained from the same sample, sequenced in a study of cytomegalovirus exposure and HLA in healthy donors. Repertoires were generated with immunoSEQ multiplex PCR, while TCRdb's copy carries only in-frame clones and drops some. This repertoire shows 300,000 to 450,000 clones, roughly 88% found once; its top ten account for 0.83%. The sample was PBMCs. All receptors derive from a woman between 18 and 29 years old in good health and CMV-seronegative.

The chain carries TRBV27 and TRBJ1-1; D is possibly TRBD1 (5 bases). The germline V and J ends were trimmed by 4 bases and 5 bases, with 14 bases remaining between them. Germline values: CDR1 MNHEY, CDR2 SMNVEV (reference sequence). The length of the CDR3 is 14 residues. CDR3 amino acids: CASSWGGVYTEAFF. In nucleotides, the CDR3 is TGTGCCAGCAGTTGGGGGGGGGTTTATACTGAAGCTTTCTTT.

The gene calls are TRBV9 and TRBJ1-3; 8 bases fit TRBD1. The V gene end was trimmed by 4 bases and the J gene end by 0 bases; junction bases not matched to a gene: 9. CDR1 and CDR2 (germline): SGDLS, YYNGEE. The CDR3 extends over 17 amino acids. Here the CDR3 DNA reads TGTGCCAGCAGCCCCCCAGGGGGCCCGAGCTCTGGAAACACCATATATTTT. It specifies CASSPPGGPSSGNTIYF.

CDR3 bases: TGTGCCAGCAGCTTGGGAGGGGGAGGGGTCCCCGATACGCAGTATTTT. Residues: CASSLGGGGVPDTQYF. The chain couples TRBV5-6 to TRBJ2-3; a weak D match, TRBD2 (7 bases). The CDR3 loop spans 16 amino acids. CDR1 and CDR2 (germline): SGHDT, YYEEEE. V was cut by 0 bases and J by 6 bases, with 17 bases left in between.

This sequence joins TRBV5-1 and TRBJ2-3, with 8 bases matching TRBD1. The CDR3 totals 16 residues. CDR1 is SGHRS and CDR2 is YFSETQ in the germline V gene. V lost 5 bases and J lost 3; bases outside the gene matches: 11. DNA of the CDR3: TGCGCCAGCAGTAACGCAGGGGGCGTTAGTACAGATACGCAGTATTTT. This gives the protein CASSNAGGVSTDTQYF. Filled out from reference TRBV5-1 and TRBJ2-3, the complete variable domain reads KAGVTQTPRYLIKTRGQQVTLSCSPISGHRSVSWYQQTPGQGLQFLFEYFSETQRNKGNFPGRFSGRQFSNSRSEMNVSTLELGDSALYLCASSNAGGVSTDTQYFGPGTRLTVL.

The chain couples TRBV7-9 to TRBJ2-7, with a tentative D call TRBD1 (6 bases). CDR3 length: 15 amino acids. Germline lookup yields CDR1 SEHNR and CDR2 FQNEAQ (reference sequence). Trimming took 7 bases from V and 2 from J, leaving 18 bases between them. The CDR3 DNA reads as TGTGCCAGCACGAAACCTGAGGACAGCACCTACGAGCAGTACTTC. Its translation: CASTKPEDSTYEQYF.

V and J are TRBV2 and TRBJ2-1, with TRBD2 matching 11 bases. Germline loops: CDR1 SNHLY, CDR2 FYNNEI. The junction had 7 bases not matched to a gene; V was cut back by 8 bases and J by 4 bases. The CDR3 sequence is 15 residues long. CDR3: CASRSWTSGYNEQFF. In DNA form, the CDR3 reads TGTGCCAGCCGGTCTTGGACTAGCGGGTACAATGAGCAGTTCTTC.

The chain has TRBV7-8 and TRBJ1-1; D uncertain. Looked up from germline, CDR1 is SGHVS and CDR2 is FQNEAQ. This CDR3 comprises 15 residues. V lost 1 base, J lost 1 base, and 10 bases lay in between. CDR3: CASSLGGRANTEAFF. As DNA, the CDR3 is TGTGCCAGCAGCTTAGGAGGGAGGGCGAACACTGAAGCTTTCTTT.

A note on this clone: Other DNA sequences in the same sample also yield this CDR3. The chain couples TRBV5-1 to TRBJ2-7; 9 bases agree with TRBD1. V shed 3 bases, J shed 0 bases, and the junction held 1 base outside the gene matches. In germline, CDR1 is SGHRS, CDR2 YFSETQ. The CDR3 loop spans 14 amino acids. This CDR3 reads CASSSGQGSYEQYF. In DNA, the CDR3 is TGCGCCAGCAGCTCGGGACAGGGCTCCTACGAGCAGTACTTC.

This clone has a single count. The chain joins TRBV6-4 to TRBJ1-2, with no clear D. Germline V gene sequence: CDR1 MRHNA, CDR2 SNTAGT. V lost 3 bases and J 0 bases, leaving 8 bases between the germline ends. There are 14 residues in the CDR3. The DNA of the CDR3 is TGTGCCAGCAGTGATATTACGGCTAACTATGGCTACACCTTC. Translation: CASSDITANYGYTF.

The V call is TRBV30, the J call TRBJ1-5; TRBD1 matches at 10 bases. The CDR3 consists of 13 residues. Germline CDR1 and CDR2: GTSNPN and SVGIG (reference sequence). Trimming removed 5 bases from V and 4 bases from J; junction bases left unmatched: 2. This chain's CDR3 is CAWGTGVNQPQHF. The CDR3 DNA is TGTGCCTGGGGGACAGGGGTGAATCAGCCCCAGCATTTT.

V is TRBV12-1 and J is TRBJ1-1; TRBD1 is the table's D call, not checked against the DNA. TRBV12-1 is a listed pseudogene. There are 12 residues in the CDR3. CDR3 nucleotides: TGTGCCAGACCTACCCAGGGTACTGAAGCTTTCTTT. Amino acid sequence: CARPTQGTEAFF.

This rearrangement joins TRBV9 to TRBJ2-7; D remains ambiguous. This CDR3 has 13 residues. The germline V gene has CDR1 SGDLS and CDR2 YYNGEE. Trimming left V 4 bases short and J 1 base short, with 9 bases between. The CDR3 here is CASSPLESYEQYF. CDR3 nucleotide sequence: TGTGCCAGCAGCCCCCTCGAGTCCTACGAGCAGTACTTC.